A single sample is the source of the 5 T cell receptor beta chains below, sequenced in a study of shared clonotypes between healthy human individuals. Terminally differentiated effector memory CD45RA+ cells were excluded from the naive CD8 cells, which were CD45RO-negative and positively selected for CCR7. The repertoire was sequenced with immunoSEQ multiplex PCR; TCRdb's copy has only in-frame clones and lacks some. The sample includes some 2 million clones, about 95% of them seen just once. Material for sequencing was naive CD8+ T cells sorted from blood. The receptors here all came from a man between 18 and 35 years old in good health.

This rearrangement joins TRBV19 to TRBJ1-1, with D possibly matching TRBD1 (5 bases). Germline CDR1 LNHDA, CDR2 SQIVND (reference sequence). The ends were cut back, 7 bases at V and 4 bases at J, with 22 bases in the middle. The CDR3 has 16 residues. The CDR3 protein is CASIAGPQEGITEAFF. Written as DNA, the CDR3 is TGTGCCAGTATCGCGGGGCCGCAAGAAGGGATCACTGAAGCTTTCTTT. The complete variable domain, with remaining parts taken from reference TRBV19 and TRBJ1-1, reads DGGITQSPKYLFRKEGQNVTLSCEQNLNHDAMYWYRQDPGQGLRLIYYSQIVNDFQKGDIAEGYSVSREKKESFPLTVTSAQKNPTAFYLCASIAGPQEGITEAFFGQGTRLTVV.

The rearrangement joins TRBV13 to TRBJ2-3; 15 positions match TRBD2. After removal of 5 bases from V and 6 bases from J, the junction contained 15 bases not matched to a gene. Germline values: CDR1 PRHDT, CDR2 FYEKMQ (reference sequence). There are 19 residues in the CDR3. CDR3 sequence: CASSHGLAGGPSYEDTQYF. The CDR3 nucleotides read TGTGCCAGCAGCCACGGACTAGCGGGGGGGCCGAGTTACGAGGATACGCAGTATTTT.

The genes are TRBV13 and TRBJ2-1, with 11 nucleotides matching TRBD2. CDR3 length: 16 residues. V was pared by 0 bases and J by 7 bases, with 5 bases of the junction left unmatched. Germline values: CDR1 PRHDT, CDR2 FYEKMQ (reference sequence). Here the CDR3 DNA reads TGTGCCAGCAGCTTAGGAGTGGGACTAGCGGAGAATGAGCAGTTCTTC. Translating gives CASSLGVGLAENEQFF.

This chain links TRBV4-3 with TRBJ1-1; D unclear. Trimming took 0 bases from V and 1 from J, leaving 12 bases between them. The CDR3 runs to 16 residues. Germline V gene data show CDR1 as LGHNA and CDR2 as YSLEER. In DNA, the CDR3 is TGCGCCAGCAGCCAAGATCGATCCTACAAGAACACTGAAGCTTTCTTT. This translates into CASSQDRSYKNTEAFF.

The rearrangement uses TRBV29-1 and TRBJ2-2, with D perhaps matching TRBD2 (6 bases). The V gene's germline CDR1 is SQVTM and CDR2 ANQGSEA. This CDR3 has 14 amino acids. The germline V and J ends were trimmed by 7 bases and 1 base, with 13 bases remaining between them. For the CDR3, the DNA is TGCAGCGCGGAGGGGCGCCGGAACACCGGGGAGCTGTTTTTT. Translated, it gives CSAEGRRNTGELFF.